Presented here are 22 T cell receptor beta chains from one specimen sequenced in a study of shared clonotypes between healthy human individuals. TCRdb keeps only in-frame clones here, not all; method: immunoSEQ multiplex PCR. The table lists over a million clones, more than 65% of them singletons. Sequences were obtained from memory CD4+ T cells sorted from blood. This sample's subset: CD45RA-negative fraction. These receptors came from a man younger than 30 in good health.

CDR3: CASSDAYSQFYEQYF. The CDR3 DNA sequence: TGTGCCAGCAGTGACGCGTACTCCCAATTCTACGAGCAGTACTTC. The J gene is TRBJ2-7, the V gene TRBV6-4; D remains unclear. The CDR3 totals 15 residues. With 2 bases removed from V and 3 bases from J, the gap between germline ends came to 14 bases. Germline V CDR1 and CDR2: MRHNA, SNTAGT.

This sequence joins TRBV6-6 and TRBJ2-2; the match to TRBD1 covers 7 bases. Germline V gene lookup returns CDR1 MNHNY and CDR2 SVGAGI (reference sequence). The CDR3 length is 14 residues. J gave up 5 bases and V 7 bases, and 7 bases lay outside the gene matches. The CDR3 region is CASIGRGRTGELFF. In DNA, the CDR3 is TGTGCCAGCATCGGCAGGGGGAGAACCGGGGAGCTGTTTTTT.

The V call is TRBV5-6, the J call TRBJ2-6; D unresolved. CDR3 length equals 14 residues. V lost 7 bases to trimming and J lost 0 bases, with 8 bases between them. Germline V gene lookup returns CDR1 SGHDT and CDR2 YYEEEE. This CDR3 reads CASSKPSGANVLTF. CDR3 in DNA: TGTGCCAGCTCCAAACCCTCTGGGGCCAACGTCCTGACTTTC.

Written as DNA, the CDR3 is TGTGCCAGCAGTCCAACTAGCGGGGGGGCTAGGCAGTACTTC. As protein: CASSPTSGGARQYF. J is TRBJ2-5 and V is TRBV2; 13 bases map to TRBD2. The CDR3 loop spans 14 amino acids. Germline V gene lookup returns CDR1 SNHLY and CDR2 FYNNEI. V trimming: 5 bases; J trimming: 11 bases; junction bases outside the gene matches: 8.

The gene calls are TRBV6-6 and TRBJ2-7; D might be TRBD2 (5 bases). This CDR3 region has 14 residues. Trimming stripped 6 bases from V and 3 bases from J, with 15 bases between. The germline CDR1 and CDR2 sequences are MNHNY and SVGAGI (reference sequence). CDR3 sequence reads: CASSPPPGSYEQYF. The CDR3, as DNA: TGTGCCAGCAGCCCCCCACCTGGGAGCTACGAGCAGTACTTC.

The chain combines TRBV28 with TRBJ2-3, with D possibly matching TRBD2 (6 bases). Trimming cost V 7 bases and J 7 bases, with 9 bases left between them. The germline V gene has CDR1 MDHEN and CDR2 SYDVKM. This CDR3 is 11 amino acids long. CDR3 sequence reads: CASTRGNTQYF. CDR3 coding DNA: TGTGCCAGCACGCGGGGAAATACGCAGTATTTT. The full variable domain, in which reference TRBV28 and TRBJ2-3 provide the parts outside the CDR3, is DVKVTQSSRYLVKRTGEKVFLECVQDMDHENMFWYRQDPGLGLRLIYFSYDVKMKEKGDIPEGYSVSREKKERFSLILESASTNQTSMYLCASTRGNTQYFGPGTRLTVL.

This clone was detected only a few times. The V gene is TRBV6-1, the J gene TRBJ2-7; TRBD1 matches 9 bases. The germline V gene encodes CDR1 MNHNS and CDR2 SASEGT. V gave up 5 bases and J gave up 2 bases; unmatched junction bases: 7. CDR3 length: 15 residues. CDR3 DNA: TGTGCCAGCAGTCAGGGTCGGACAGGGGCCTACGAGCAGTACTTC. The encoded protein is CASSQGRTGAYEQYF.

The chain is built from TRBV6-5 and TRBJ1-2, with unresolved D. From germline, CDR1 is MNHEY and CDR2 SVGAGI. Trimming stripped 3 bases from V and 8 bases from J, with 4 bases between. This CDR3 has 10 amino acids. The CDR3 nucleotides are TGTGCCAGCAGTTATAAAGGCTACACCTTC. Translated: CASSYKGYTF.

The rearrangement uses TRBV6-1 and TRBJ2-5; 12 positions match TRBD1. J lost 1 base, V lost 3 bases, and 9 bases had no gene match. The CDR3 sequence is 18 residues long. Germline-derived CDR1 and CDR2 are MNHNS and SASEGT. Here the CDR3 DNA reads TGTGCCAGCAGTGACCAAATGGGGACAGGGGGCCGCCAAGAGACCCAGTACTTC. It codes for CASSDQMGTGGRQETQYF.

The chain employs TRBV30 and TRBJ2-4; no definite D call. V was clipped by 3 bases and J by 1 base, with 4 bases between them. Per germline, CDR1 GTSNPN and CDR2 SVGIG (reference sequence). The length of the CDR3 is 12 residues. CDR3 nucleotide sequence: TGTGCCTGGAGCGGGGCCAAAAACATTCAGTACTTC. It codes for CAWSGAKNIQYF.

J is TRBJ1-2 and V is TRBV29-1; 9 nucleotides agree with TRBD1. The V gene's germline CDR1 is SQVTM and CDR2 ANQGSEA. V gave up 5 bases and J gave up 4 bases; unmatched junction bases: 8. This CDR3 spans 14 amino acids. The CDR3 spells CSVPPGQGGYGYTF. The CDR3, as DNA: TGCAGCGTTCCACCGGGACAGGGAGGCTATGGCTACACCTTC.

CDR3 nucleotides: TGTGCCAGCAGTCCCTATAGCGGGGGGGCCAACACCGGGGAGCTGTTTTTT. Translated: CASSPYSGGANTGELFF. V and J are TRBV28 and TRBJ2-2; TRBD2 matches 11 bases. The CDR3 contains 17 residues. V lost 5 bases and J lost 2; bases outside the gene matches: 7. Germline CDR1 and CDR2: MDHEN and SYDVKM. The full variable domain, completed using reference TRBV28 and TRBJ2-2, is DVKVTQSSRYLVKRTGEKVFLECVQDMDHENMFWYRQDPGLGLRLIYFSYDVKMKEKGDIPEGYSVSREKKERFSLILESASTNQTSMYLCASSPYSGGANTGELFFGEGSRLTVL.

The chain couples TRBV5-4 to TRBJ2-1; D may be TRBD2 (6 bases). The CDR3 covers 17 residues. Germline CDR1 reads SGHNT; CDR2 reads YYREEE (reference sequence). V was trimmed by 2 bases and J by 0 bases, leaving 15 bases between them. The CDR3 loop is CASSLWSRGTSYNEQFF. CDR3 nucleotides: TGTGCCAGCAGCTTATGGAGTCGGGGGACCTCCTACAATGAGCAGTTCTTC.

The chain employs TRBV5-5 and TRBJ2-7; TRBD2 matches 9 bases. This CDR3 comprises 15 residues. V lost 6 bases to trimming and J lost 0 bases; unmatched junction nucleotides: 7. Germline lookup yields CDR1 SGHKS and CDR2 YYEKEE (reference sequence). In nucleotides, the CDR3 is TGTGCCAGCAACCCTAGCGGGACGGGCTCCTACGAGCAGTACTTC. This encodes CASNPSGTGSYEQYF. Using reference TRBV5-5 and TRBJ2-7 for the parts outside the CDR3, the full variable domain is DAGVTQSPTHLIKTRGQQVTLRCSPISGHKSVSWYQQVLGQGPQFIFQYYEKEERGRGNFPDRFSARQFPNYSSELNVNALLLGDSALYLCASNPSGTGSYEQYFGPGTRLTVT.

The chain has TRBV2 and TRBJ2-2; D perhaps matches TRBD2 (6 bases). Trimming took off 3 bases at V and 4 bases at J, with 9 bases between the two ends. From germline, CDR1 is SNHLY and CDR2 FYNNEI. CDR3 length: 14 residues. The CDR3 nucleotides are TGTGCCAGCAGTGATAGGAGGGCCACCGGGGAGCTGTTTTTT. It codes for CASSDRRATGELFF.

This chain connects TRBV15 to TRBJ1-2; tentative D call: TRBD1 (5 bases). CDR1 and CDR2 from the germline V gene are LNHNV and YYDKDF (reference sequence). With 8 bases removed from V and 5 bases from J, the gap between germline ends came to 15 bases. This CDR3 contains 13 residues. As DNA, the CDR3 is TGTGCCACCTCTGGGTTGGGGGATTATGGCTACACCTTC. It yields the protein CATSGLGDYGYTF.

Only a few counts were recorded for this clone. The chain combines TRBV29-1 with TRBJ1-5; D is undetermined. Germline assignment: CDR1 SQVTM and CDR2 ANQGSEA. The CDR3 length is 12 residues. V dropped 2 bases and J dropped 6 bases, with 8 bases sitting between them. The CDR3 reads CSVEIFGQPQHF. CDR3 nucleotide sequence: TGCAGCGTTGAAATTTTTGGTCAGCCCCAGCATTTT.

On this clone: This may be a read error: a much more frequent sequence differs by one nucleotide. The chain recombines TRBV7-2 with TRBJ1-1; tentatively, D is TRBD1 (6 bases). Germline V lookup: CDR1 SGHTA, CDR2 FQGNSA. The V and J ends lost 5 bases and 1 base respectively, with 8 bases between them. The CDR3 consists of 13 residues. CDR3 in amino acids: CASSVGQNTEAFF. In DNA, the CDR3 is TGTGCCAGCAGCGTGGGACAGAACACTGAAGCTTTCTTT. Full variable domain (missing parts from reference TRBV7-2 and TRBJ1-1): GAGVSQSPSNKVTEKGKDVELRCDPISGHTALYWYRQSLGQGLEFLIYFQGNSAPDKSGLPSDRFSAERTGGSVSTLTIQRTQQEDSAVYLCASSVGQNTEAFFGQGTRLTVV.

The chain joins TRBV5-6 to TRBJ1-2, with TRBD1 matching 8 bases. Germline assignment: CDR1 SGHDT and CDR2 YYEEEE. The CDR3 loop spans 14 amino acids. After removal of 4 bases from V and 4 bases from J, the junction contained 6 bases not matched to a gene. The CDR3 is CASSTPGQVYGYTF. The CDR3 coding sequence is TGTGCCAGCAGCACTCCGGGACAGGTCTATGGCTACACCTTC.

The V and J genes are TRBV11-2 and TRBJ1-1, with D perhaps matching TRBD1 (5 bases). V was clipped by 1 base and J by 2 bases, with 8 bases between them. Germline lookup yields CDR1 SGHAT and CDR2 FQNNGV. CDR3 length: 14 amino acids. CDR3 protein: CASSLARVNTEAFF. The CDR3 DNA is TGTGCCAGCAGCTTAGCCAGGGTTAACACTGAAGCTTTCTTT.

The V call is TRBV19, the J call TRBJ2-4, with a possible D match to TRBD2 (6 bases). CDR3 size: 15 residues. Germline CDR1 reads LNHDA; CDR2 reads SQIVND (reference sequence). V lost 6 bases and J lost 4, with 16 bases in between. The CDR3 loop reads CASRPGGERKNIQYF. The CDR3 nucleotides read TGTGCCAGTAGGCCAGGAGGGGAGAGAAAAAACATTCAGTACTTC.

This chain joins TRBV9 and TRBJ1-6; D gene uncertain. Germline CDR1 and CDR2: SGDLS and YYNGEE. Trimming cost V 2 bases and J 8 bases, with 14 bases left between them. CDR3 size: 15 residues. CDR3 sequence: CASSVSDSQYSPLHF. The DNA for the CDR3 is TGTGCCAGCAGCGTGAGCGATAGCCAGTATTCACCCCTCCACTTT. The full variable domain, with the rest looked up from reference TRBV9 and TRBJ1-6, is DSGVTQTPKHLITATGQRVTLRCSPRSGDLSVYWYQQSLDQGLQFLIQYYNGEERAKGNILERFSAQQFPDLHSELNLSSLELGDSALYFCASSVSDSQYSPLHFGNGTRLTVT.